This is a list of T cell receptor beta chains from one sample in a study of human T cells and chemical hapten exposure. TCRdb re-called the RACE reads with MiXCR, one entry per CDR3 protein. This table has tens of thousands of distinct CDR3 sequences, nearly 10% appearing once. The sequencing here drew on whole blood, taken in connection with sensitization to the hapten diphenylcyclopropenone (DPC). The receptors shown here come from a woman aged 40 to 49 with alopecia areata. Some clones in this sample may be carry-over from other donors' samples. Both conserved end residues are part of each CDR3. Each record gives: clone size, J gene, D gene, V gene, CDR3 protein, CDR3 DNA. D genes are given only for firm matches. The size entry is marked missing in some rows and otherwise reads once, few, many or a size class.

>many|TRBJ1-4|-|TRBV28
CASTFRRGTNEKLFF
TGTGCCAGCACCTTTAGGAGGGGGACTAATGAAAAACTGTTTTTT
>many|TRBJ1-5|-|TRBV18
CASSPPNSPNQPQHF
TGTGCCAGCTCACCACCGAACTCGCCCAATCAGCCCCAGCATTTT
>few|TRBJ2-7|-|TRBV7-2
CASSFSRGSSYEQYF
TGTGCCAGCAGCTTCTCCAGGGGATCCTCCTACGAGCAGTACTTC
>few|TRBJ1-2|TRBD1|TRBV20-1
CSATGVSYGYTF
TGCAGTGCAACAGGGGTTAGCTATGGCTACACCTTC
>once|TRBJ2-3|-|TRBV7-2
CASSFQAGADTQYF
TGTGCCAGCAGCTTCCAGGCAGGGGCAGATACGCAGTATTTT
>many|TRBJ1-2|TRBD1|TRBV28
CASSLSRGGRYGYTF
TGTGCCAGCAGTTTAAGCAGGGGGGGGCGCTATGGCTACACCTTC
>-|TRBJ1-1|-|TRBV12-3/TRBV12-4
CASRPREGSEAFF
TGTGCCAGCAGACCCCGGGAGGGCAGCGAAGCTTTCTTT
>many|TRBJ2-7|TRBD1|TRBV25-1
CASSGDGTASYEQYF
TGTGCCAGCAGCGGAGACGGGACAGCCTCCTACGAGCAGTACTTC
>many|TRBJ1-1|-|TRBV5-6
CASSSGSGEAFF
TGTGCCAGCAGCTCCGGGTCAGGTGAAGCTTTCTTT
>-|TRBJ2-5|TRBD1|TRBV20-1
CNLLGQGAGETQYF
TGCAATCTTTTAGGACAGGGGGCGGGAGAGACCCAGTACTTC
>many|TRBJ2-3|TRBD2|TRBV7-2
CASSRPGRTSGEDTQYF
TGTGCCAGCAGCCGACCCGGACGGACTAGCGGGGAGGATACGCAGTATTTT
>many|TRBJ1-1|TRBD1|TRBV12-3/TRBV12-4
CASTLGRGLLDTEAFF
TGTGCCAGCACCCTGGGCAGGGGGCTATTGGACACTGAAGCTTTCTTT
>many|TRBJ2-1|TRBD2|TRBV7-9
CASGLAVSYNEQFF
TGTGCCAGCGGCCTAGCGGTCTCCTACAATGAGCAGTTCTTC
>many|TRBJ2-5|-|TRBV6-2/TRBV6-3
CASSWGITKETQYF
TGTGCCAGCAGTTGGGGCATTACGAAAGAGACCCAGTACTTC
>few|TRBJ2-4|TRBD2|TRBV7-2
CASSLSSGAYLGNIQYF
TGTGCCAGCAGCTTAAGTAGCGGGGCATACCTCGGAAACATTCAGTACTTC
>-|TRBJ2-3|TRBD2|TRBV5-6
CASSLGVTSGSTDTQYF
TGTGCCAGCAGCTTGGGGGTGACTAGCGGTAGCACAGATACGCAGTATTTT
>-|TRBJ1-1|-|TRBV5-4
CASSFVRGTEVFF
TGTGCCAGCAGCTTCGTCAGGGGCACTGAAGTTTTCTTT
>few|TRBJ2-5|TRBD1|TRBV29-1
CSVDVGDRSFDETQYF
TGCAGCGTTGATGTCGGGGACAGGAGCTTCGACGAGACCCAGTACTTC
>many|TRBJ1-1|-|TRBV27
CASSLGAGTMNTEAFF
TGTGCCAGCAGTTTAGGGGCAGGGACCATGAACACTGAAGCTTTCTTT
>many|TRBJ2-5|TRBD2|TRBV20-1
CGKTGGGQETQYF
TGCGGAAAAACTGGCGGGGGACAAGAGACCCAGTACTTC
>many|TRBJ2-7|TRBD1|TRBV6-5
CASSPTRTGTAYEQYF
TGTGCCAGCAGCCCTACCAGGACAGGGACGGCCTACGAGCAGTACTTC
>many|TRBJ2-1|-|TRBV13
CASSLTVLGRNEQFF
TGTGCCAGCAGCCTTACGGTCCTGGGACGAAATGAGCAGTTCTTC
>many|TRBJ1-6|-|TRBV7-9
CASSLSPGIVFNSPLHF
TGTGCCAGCAGCTTAAGTCCAGGGATTGTGTTTAATTCACCCCTCCACTTT
>-|TRBJ1-5|-|TRBV6-2/TRBV6-3
CASSWDGGFNQPQHF
TGTGCCAGCAGTTGGGACGGGGGGTTCAATCAGCCCCAGCATTTT
>few|TRBJ2-1|-|TRBV7-8
CASSQASVLRVAGSDEQFF
TGTGCCAGCAGTCAAGCGTCTGTATTACGGGTGGCGGGGAGCGATGAGCAGTTCTTC
>many|TRBJ1-6|TRBD1|TRBV27
CASSQTGANSPLHF
TGTGCCAGCAGTCAGACAGGGGCCAATTCACCCCTCCACTTT
>-|TRBJ1-5|-|TRBV2
CASSEVPVTPNQPQHF
TGTGCCAGCAGTGAAGTCCCCGTAACACCCAATCAGCCCCAGCATTTT
>few|TRBJ2-3|TRBD2|TRBV7-2
CASSSGLAGGLDTQYF
TGTGCCAGCAGCTCCGGACTAGCGGGGGGGTTAGATACGCAGTATTTT
>few|TRBJ2-1|-|TRBV10-3
CAISGSGGLRGEQFF
TGTGCCATCAGTGGAAGTGGGGGGCTACGAGGGGAGCAGTTCTTC
>-|TRBJ1-2|-|TRBV28
CATTTDLYGYTF
TGTGCCACCACAACGGATCTCTATGGCTACACCTTC
>few|TRBJ1-2|-|TRBV7-9
CASSHIYGYTF
TGCGCCAGCAGCCATATCTATGGCTACACCTTC
>-|TRBJ1-4|TRBD1|TRBV2
CASSEAGTVLEKLFF
TGTGCCAGCAGTGAAGCCGGGACAGTACTTGAAAAACTGTTTTTT
>few|TRBJ1-3|-|TRBV6-6
CASTPTTGSSGNTIYF
TGTGCCAGCACTCCTACAACAGGGTCCTCTGGAAACACCATATATTTT
>few|TRBJ1-2|-|TRBV12-3/TRBV12-4
CAGSLSPLTAVYGYTF
TGTGCCGGCAGTTTGAGCCCCTTGACAGCTGTCTATGGCTACACCTTC
>few|TRBJ1-5|-|TRBV6-5
CGLTGRNQPQHF
TGTGGGCTCACAGGGCGGAATCAGCCCCAGCATTTT
>-|TRBJ1-6|-|TRBV21-1
CASTRQGAPSTNSPLHF
TGTGCCAGCACGCGACAGGGGGCCCCTTCTACTAATTCACCCCTCCACTTT
>many|TRBJ2-7|-|TRBV6-1
CASHHTGLYEQYF
TGTGCCAGCCATCACACAGGTTTGTACGAGCAGTACTTC
>many|TRBJ2-7|-|TRBV20-1
CSARGWNEQYF
TGCAGTGCTAGGGGGTGGAACGAGCAGTACTTC
>many|TRBJ2-3|-|TRBV4-1
CASSQDIGTDTQYF
TGCGCCAGCAGCCAAGATATCGGGACAGATACGCAGTATTTT
>few|TRBJ2-3|-|TRBV7-2
CASSLALTGTDTQYF
TGTGCCAGCAGCTTAGCGCTTACAGGCACAGATACGCAGTATTTT
>-|TRBJ2-5|TRBD1|TRBV27
CASSLGTARETQYF
TGTGCCAGCAGTTTAGGGACAGCTAGGGAGACCCAGTACTTC
>many|TRBJ1-5|-|TRBV12-3/TRBV12-4
CASSPPRSINQPQHF
TGTGCCAGCAGCCCGCCGAGGTCTATCAATCAGCCCCAGCATTTT
>many|TRBJ1-3|-|TRBV4-1
CASSQAAARLGDTIYF
TGCGCCAGCAGCCAAGCCGCGGCCAGGCTGGGTGACACCATATATTTT
>few|TRBJ1-1|TRBD1|TRBV9
CASSVGTGGFWSEAFF
TGTGCCAGCAGCGTTGGGACAGGGGGATTTTGGTCTGAAGCTTTCTTT
>many|TRBJ2-7|-|TRBV27
CASGEYEQYF
TGTGCCAGCGGGGAGTACGAGCAGTACTTC